The present entry profiles one T cell receptor (beta chain) with its context. The data originate from a study of blood T cell repertoires in COVID-19. Original handling: The authors estimated nucleated cell counts from reference gene primer amplification. TCRdb's table, derived via immunoSEQ multiplex PCR, lists solely in-frame clones and lacks some. Clonal size and the V and J genes are those of that table, whereas D and trimming came from the DNA. The sample gives 250,000 to 350,000 clones, roughly 88% of which show up once; 1.5% to 2% is in the top ten. The material sequenced was peripheral blood. This clonotype was obtained from a woman aged 50 to 60 with acute or convalescent COVID-19.

CDR3 sequence (DNA): TGTGCCAGCAGTTTCGGTTTGGGGCCGGGACAGGGGGGGACTAGCGAGGACATTCAGTACTTC. Its protein is CASSFGLGPGQGGTSEDIQYF. V is TRBV28 and J is TRBJ2-4; perhaps TRBD1 as D (11 bases). V was shortened by 3 bases and J by 8 bases, with 35 bases between the two germline ends. CDR1 is MDHEN and CDR2 is SYDVKM in the germline V gene. CDR3 length: 21 amino acids.